Listed here are 4 T cell receptor beta chains from one sample, sequenced in a study of CDR3 diversity in severe acne. Each CDR3 protein gets one entry after TCRdb re-called the PCR reads with MiXCR. The sample holds 97,000 or so distinct CDR3 sequences, roughly 51% seen once. The sample was blood. The receptors shown here come from a male donor with acne.

The genes are TRBV27 and TRBJ2-5, with D perhaps TRBD1 (7 bases). CDR1 and CDR2 (germline): MNHEY, SMNVEV (reference sequence). Trimming stripped 6 bases from V and 5 bases from J, with 16 bases between. CDR3 length: 14 residues. CDR3 residues: CASSEGGRGETQYF. CDR3 DNA: TGTGCCAGCAGCGAGGGAGGCAGGGGGGAGACCCAGTACTTC.

The chain couples TRBV12-3 or TRBV12-4 to TRBJ2-5; D is perhaps TRBD1 (5 bases). This CDR3 has 14 amino acids. Deletions cut 4 bases from V and 5 bases from J, with 14 bases between. The chain's CDR3 is CASSYSWQGETQYF. The CDR3 DNA is TGTGCCAGCAGTTACTCGTGGCAGGGCGAGACCCAGTACTTC.

This chain uses TRBV29-1 with TRBJ1-2; possibly TRBD1 for D (5 bases). This CDR3 spans 13 amino acids. V was shortened by 6 bases and J by 1 base, with 12 bases between the two germline ends. CDR1 is SQVTM, CDR2 ANQGSEA, per germline. CDR3 nucleotide sequence: TGCAGCGTCTCCTTCAGGGATAACTATGGCTACACCTTC. Protein sequence: CSVSFRDNYGYTF.

Of note for this clonotype: The junction differs from germline at one of its ends, possibly a read error. V and J are TRBV7-9 and TRBJ1-1; D ambiguous. Per the germline V gene, CDR1 is SEHNR and CDR2 is FQNEAQ (reference sequence). CDR3 length: 11 residues. The CDR3 DNA sequence: TGCGCCAGCAGCGGGAACACTGGAGCTTTCTTT. It codes for CASSGNTGAFF.